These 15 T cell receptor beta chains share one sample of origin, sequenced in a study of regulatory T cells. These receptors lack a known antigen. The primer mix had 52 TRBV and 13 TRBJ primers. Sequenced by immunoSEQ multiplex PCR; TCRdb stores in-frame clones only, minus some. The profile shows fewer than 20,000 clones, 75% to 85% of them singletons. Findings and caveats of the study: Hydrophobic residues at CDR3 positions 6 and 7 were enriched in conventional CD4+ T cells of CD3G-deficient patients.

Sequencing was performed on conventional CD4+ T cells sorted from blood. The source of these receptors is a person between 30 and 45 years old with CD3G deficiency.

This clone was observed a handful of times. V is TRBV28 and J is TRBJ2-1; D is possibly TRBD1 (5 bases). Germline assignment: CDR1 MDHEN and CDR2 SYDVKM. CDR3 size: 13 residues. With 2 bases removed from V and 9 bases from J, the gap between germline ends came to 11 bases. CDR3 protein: CASSLRGQGEQFF. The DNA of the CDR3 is TGTGCCAGCAGTTTAAGGGGCCAGGGTGAGCAGTTCTTC.

CDR3 in amino acids: CASSLGGQGGTEAFF. The CDR3 DNA reads as TGTGCCAGCAGTTTAGGCGGACAGGGGGGCACTGAAGCTTTCTTT. The chain couples TRBV28 to TRBJ1-1, with 10 bases fitting TRBD1. Germline CDR1 is MDHEN and CDR2 is SYDVKM. V trimming: 2 bases; J trimming: 4 bases; junction bases outside the gene matches: 4. This CDR3 comprises 15 residues.

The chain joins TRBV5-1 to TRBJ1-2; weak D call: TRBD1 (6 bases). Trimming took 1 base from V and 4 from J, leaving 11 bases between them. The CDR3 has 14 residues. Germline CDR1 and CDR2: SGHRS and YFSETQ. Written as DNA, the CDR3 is TGCGCCAGCAGCTTGAGCACGACAGGCTATGGCTACACCTTC. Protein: CASSLSTTGYGYTF.

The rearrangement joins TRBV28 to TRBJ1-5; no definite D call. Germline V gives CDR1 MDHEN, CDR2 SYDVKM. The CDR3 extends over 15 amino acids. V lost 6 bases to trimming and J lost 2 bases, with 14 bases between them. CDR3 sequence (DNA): TGTGCCAGCAGGAAACTGACGAGGGGCAATCAGCCCCAGCATTTT. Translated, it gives CASRKLTRGNQPQHF.

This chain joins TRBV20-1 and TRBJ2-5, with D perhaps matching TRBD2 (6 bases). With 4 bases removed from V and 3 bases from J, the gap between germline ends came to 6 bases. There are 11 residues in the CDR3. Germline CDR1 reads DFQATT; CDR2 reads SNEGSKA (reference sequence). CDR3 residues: CSAKREETQYF. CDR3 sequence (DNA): TGCAGTGCTAAGCGGGAAGAGACCCAGTACTTC.

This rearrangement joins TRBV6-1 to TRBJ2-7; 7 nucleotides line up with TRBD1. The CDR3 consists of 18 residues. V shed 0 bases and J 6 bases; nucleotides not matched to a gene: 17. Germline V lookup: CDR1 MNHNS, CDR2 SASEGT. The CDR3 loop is CASSEARQGVRSQGEQYF. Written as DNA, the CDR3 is TGTGCCAGCAGTGAAGCGCGGCAGGGGGTAAGGTCCCAGGGCGAGCAGTACTTC.

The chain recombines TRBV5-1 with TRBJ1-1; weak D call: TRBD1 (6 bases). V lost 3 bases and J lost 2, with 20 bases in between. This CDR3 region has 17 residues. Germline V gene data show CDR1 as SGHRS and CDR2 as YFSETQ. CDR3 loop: CASSSGLGGRRNTEAFF. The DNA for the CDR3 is TGCGCCAGCAGCTCTGGTTTGGGGGGCCGACGAAACACTGAAGCTTTCTTT. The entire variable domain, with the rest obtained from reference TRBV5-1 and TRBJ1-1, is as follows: KAGVTQTPRYLIKTRGQQVTLSCSPISGHRSVSWYQQTPGQGLQFLFEYFSETQRNKGNFPGRFSGRQFSNSRSEMNVSTLELGDSALYLCASSSGLGGRRNTEAFFGQGTRLTVV.

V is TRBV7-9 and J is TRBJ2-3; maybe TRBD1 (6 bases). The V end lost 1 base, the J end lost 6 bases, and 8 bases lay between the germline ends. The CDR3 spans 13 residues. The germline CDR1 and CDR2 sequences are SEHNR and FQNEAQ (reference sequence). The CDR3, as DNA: TGTGCCAGCAGCTTAGACAGGGTGGATACGCAGTATTTT. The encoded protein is CASSLDRVDTQYF.

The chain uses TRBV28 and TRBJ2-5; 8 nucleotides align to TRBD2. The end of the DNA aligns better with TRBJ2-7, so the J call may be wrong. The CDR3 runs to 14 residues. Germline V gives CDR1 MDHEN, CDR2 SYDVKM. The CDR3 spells CASTPRGGVYEQYF. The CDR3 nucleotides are TGTGCCAGCACCCCACGGGGGGGGGTCTACGAGCAGTACTTC.

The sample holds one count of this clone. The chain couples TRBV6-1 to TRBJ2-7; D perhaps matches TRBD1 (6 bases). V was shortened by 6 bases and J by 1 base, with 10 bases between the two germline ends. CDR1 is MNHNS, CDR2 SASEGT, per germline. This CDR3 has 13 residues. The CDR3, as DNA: TGTGCCAGCAGCGTCAGGGGATCCTACGAGCAGTACTTC. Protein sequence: CASSVRGSYEQYF.

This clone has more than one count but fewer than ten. CDR3 sequence: CASSPRERYTF. CDR3 DNA: TGTGCCAGCAGCCCGAGGGAGCGCTACACCTTC. This rearrangement joins TRBV6-6 to TRBJ1-2, with D unresolved. The germline CDR1 and CDR2 sequences are MNHNY and SVGAGI (reference sequence). The CDR3 has 11 residues. The ends were cut back, 6 bases at V and 9 bases at J, with 11 bases in the middle.

In DNA form, the CDR3 reads TGTGCCAGCAGTGGAGGGACAGGGACGGCTAACTATGGCTACACCTTC. Amino acid sequence: CASSGGTGTANYGYTF. The V gene is TRBV6-1, the J gene TRBJ1-2, with TRBD1 matching 9 bases. The germline gives CDR1 MNHNS, CDR2 SASEGT. CDR3 length: 16 amino acids. V dropped 4 bases and J dropped 0; count of bases not matched to a gene: 6.

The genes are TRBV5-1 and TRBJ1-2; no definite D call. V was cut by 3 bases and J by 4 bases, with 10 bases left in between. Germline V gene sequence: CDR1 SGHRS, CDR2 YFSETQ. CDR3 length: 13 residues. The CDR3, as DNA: TGCGCCAGCAGCTCTGCAGAAGGCTATGGCTACACCTTC. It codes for CASSSAEGYGYTF.

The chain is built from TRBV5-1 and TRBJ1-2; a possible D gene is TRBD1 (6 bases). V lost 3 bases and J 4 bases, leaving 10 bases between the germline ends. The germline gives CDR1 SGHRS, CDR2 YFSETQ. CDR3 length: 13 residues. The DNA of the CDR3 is TGCGCCAGCAGCTCAGGGGACGCCTATGGCTACACCTTC. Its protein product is CASSSGDAYGYTF.

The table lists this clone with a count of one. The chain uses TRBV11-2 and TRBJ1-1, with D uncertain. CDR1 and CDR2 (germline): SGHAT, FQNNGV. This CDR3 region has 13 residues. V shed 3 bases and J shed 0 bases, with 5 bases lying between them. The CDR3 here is CASSFSLNTEAFF. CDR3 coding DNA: TGTGCCAGCAGCTTTTCTCTGAACACTGAAGCTTTCTTT.